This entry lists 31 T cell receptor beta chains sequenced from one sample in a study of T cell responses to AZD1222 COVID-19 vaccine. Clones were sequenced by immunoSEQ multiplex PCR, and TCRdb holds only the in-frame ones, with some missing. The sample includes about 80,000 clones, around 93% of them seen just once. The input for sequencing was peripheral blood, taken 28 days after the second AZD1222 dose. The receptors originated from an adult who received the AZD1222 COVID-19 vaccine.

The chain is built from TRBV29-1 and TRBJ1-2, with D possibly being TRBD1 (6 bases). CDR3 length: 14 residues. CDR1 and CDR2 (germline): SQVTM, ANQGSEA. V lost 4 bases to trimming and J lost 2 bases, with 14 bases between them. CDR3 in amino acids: CSVGTPGQNYGYTF. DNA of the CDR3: TGCAGCGTTGGGACTCCGGGACAAAACTATGGCTACACCTTC.

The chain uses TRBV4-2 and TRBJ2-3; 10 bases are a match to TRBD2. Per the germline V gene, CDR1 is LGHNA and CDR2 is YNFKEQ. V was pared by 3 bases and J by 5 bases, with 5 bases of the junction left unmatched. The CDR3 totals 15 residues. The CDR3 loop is CASSQEREGQDTQYF. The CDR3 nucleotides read TGTGCCAGCAGCCAGGAGCGGGAGGGACAAGATACGCAGTATTTT.

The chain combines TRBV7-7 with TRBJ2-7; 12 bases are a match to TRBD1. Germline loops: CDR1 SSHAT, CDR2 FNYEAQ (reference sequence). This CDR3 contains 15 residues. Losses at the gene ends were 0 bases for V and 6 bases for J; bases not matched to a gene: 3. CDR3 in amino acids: CASSLALGQGAEQYF. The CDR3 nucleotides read TGTGCCAGCAGCTTAGCTTTGGGACAGGGGGCCGAGCAGTACTTC.

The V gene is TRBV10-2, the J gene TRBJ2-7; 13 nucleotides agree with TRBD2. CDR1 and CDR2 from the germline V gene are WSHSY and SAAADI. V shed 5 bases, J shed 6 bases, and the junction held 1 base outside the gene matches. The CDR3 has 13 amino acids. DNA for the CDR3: TGCGCCAGCAGTACTAGCGGGAGGGGCGAGCAGTACTTC. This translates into CASSTSGRGEQYF.

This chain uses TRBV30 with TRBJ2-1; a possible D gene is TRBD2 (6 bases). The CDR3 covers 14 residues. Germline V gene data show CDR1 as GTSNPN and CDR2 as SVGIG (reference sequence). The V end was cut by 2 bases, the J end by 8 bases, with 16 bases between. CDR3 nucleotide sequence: TGTGCCTGGAGTACGTGGGGACTTATCGATGAGCAGTTCTTC. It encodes CAWSTWGLIDEQFF.

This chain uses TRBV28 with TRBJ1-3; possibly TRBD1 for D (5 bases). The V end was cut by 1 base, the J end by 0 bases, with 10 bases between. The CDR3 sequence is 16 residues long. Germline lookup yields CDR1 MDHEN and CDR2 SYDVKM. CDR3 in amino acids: CASSLSPDSSGNTIYF. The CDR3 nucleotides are TGTGCCAGCAGTTTATCCCCCGACAGCTCTGGAAACACCATATATTTT.

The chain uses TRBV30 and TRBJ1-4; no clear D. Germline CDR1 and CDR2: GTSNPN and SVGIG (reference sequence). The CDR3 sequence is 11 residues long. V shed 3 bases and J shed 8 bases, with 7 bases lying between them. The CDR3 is CAWRGGEKLFF. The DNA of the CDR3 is TGTGCCTGGAGGGGTGGAGAAAAACTGTTTTTT.

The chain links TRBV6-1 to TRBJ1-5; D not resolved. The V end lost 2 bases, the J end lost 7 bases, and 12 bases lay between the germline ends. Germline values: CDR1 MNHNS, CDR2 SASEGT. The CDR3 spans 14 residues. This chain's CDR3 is CASSEMGGRQPQHF. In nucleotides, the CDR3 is TGTGCCAGCAGTGAAATGGGAGGACGGCAGCCCCAGCATTTT.

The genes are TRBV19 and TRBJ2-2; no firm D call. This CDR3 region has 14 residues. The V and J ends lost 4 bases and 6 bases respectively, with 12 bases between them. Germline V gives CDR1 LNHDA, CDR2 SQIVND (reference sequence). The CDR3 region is CASSKAPGAGELFF. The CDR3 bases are TGTGCCAGTAGTAAGGCACCAGGCGCCGGGGAGCTGTTTTTT.

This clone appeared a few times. The CDR3 DNA follows: TGTGCCAGCAGTTACTCGATGCAGTCTCAGGAAAAACTGTTTTTT. Translating it yields CASSYSMQSQEKLFF. This chain joins TRBV6-5 and TRBJ1-4; D gene ambiguous. The CDR3 length is 15 residues. V was clipped by 0 bases and J by 8 bases, with 13 bases between them. CDR1 and CDR2 (germline): MNHEY, SVGAGI.

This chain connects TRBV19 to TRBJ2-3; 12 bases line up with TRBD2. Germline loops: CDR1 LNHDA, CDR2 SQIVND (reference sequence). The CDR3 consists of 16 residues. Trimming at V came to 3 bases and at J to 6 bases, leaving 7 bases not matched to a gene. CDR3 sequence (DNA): TGTGCCAGTAGTATGTGGACTAGCGGGGACGGCGATACGCAGTATTTT. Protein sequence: CASSMWTSGDGDTQYF.

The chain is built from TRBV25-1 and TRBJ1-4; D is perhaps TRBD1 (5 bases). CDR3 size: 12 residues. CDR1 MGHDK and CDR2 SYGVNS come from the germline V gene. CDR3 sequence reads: CTKEGGTEKLFF. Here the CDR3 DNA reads TGTACCAAGGAGGGAGGGACTGAAAAACTGTTTTTT.

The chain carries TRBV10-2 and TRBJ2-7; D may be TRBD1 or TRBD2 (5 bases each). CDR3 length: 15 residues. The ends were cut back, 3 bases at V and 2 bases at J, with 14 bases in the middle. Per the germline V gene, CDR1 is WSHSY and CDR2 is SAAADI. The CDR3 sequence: CASSEEAGTPYEQYF. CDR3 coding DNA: TGCGCCAGCAGTGAAGAGGCAGGGACCCCCTACGAGCAGTACTTC.

The CDR3 coding sequence is TGTGCCAGCAGCGTAGGTGGGACACCTGAAGCTTTCTTT. This gives the protein CASSVGGTPEAFF. The rearrangement joins TRBV9 to TRBJ1-1; TRBD1 is a possible D gene (6 bases). Germline V gene sequence: CDR1 SGDLS, CDR2 YYNGEE. The CDR3 has 13 amino acids. The ends were cut back, 0 bases at V and 6 bases at J, with 9 bases in the middle.

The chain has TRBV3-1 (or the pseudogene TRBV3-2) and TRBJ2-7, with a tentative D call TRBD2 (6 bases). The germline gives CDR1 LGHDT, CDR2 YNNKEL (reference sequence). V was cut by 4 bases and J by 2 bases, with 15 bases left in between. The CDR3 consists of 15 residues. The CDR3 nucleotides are TGTGCCAGCAGCCGCGCCGGGACTGGGGCCTACGAGCAGTACTTC. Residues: CASSRAGTGAYEQYF.

The CDR3 nucleotides are TGTGCCAGCAGCCCAGAAGGACTAGCGGAAACCTACGAGCAGTACTTC. Its protein product is CASSPEGLAETYEQYF. V and J are TRBV13 and TRBJ2-7; 10 bases are a match to TRBD2. CDR3 size: 16 residues. CDR1 is PRHDT, CDR2 FYEKMQ, per germline (reference sequence). J was trimmed by 2 bases and V by 5 bases; bases with no gene match: 9.

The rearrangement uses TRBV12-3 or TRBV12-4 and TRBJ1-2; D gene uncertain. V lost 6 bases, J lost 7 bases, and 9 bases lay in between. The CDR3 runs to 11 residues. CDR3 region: CASRDLSGYTF. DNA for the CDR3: TGTGCCAGCAGAGACTTGAGTGGCTACACCTTC.

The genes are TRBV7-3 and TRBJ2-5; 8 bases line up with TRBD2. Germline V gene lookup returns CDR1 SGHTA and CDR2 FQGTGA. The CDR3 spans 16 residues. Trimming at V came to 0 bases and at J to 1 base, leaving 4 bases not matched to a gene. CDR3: CASSLTSGSGQETQYF. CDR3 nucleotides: TGTGCCAGCAGCTTAACAAGCGGGAGCGGCCAAGAGACCCAGTACTTC.

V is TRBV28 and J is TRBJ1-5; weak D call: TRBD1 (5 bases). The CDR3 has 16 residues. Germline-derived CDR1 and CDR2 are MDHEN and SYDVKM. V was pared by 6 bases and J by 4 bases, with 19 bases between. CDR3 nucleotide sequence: TGTGCCAGCAGCCAGGGACTGGGGGTCGTTAATCAGCCCCAGCATTTT. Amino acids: CASSQGLGVVNQPQHF.

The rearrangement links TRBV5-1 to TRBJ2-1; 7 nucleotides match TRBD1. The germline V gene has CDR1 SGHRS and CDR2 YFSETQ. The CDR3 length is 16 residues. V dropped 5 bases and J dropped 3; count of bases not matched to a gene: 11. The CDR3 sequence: CASRRDSSNIYNEQFF. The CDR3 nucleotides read TGCGCCAGCAGAAGGGACAGCTCTAATATCTACAATGAGCAGTTCTTC.

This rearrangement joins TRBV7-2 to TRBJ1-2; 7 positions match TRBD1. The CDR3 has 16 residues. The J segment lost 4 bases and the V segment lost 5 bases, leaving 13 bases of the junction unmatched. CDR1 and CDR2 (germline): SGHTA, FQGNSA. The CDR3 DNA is TGTGCCAGCAGCGCCCGACAGGGTAGCGGCCTCTATGGCTACACCTTC. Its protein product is CASSARQGSGLYGYTF.

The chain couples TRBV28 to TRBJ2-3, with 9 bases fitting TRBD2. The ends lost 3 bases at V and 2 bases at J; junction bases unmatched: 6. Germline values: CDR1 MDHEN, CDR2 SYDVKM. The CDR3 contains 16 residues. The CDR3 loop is CASSFSASGNTDTQYF. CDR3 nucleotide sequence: TGTGCCAGCAGTTTTTCGGCTAGCGGGAACACAGATACGCAGTATTTT.

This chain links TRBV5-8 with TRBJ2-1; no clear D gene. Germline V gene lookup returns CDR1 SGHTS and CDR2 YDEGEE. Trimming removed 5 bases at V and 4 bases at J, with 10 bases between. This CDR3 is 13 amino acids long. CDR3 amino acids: CASSLSYYNEQFF. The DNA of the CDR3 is TGTGCCAGCAGTCTCTCCTATTACAATGAGCAGTTCTTC.

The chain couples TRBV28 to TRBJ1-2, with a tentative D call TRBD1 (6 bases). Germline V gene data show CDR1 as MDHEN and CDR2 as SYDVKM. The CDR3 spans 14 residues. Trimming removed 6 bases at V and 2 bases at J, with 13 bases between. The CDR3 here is CASRGMTGNYGYTF. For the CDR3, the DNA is TGTGCCAGCAGGGGAATGACAGGCAACTATGGCTACACCTTC.

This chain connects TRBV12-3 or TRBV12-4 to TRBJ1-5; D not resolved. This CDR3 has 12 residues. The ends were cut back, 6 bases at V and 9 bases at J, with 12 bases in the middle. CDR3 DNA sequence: TGTGCCAGCAGGACTGGGTATCGGCCCCAGCATTTT. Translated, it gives CASRTGYRPQHF.

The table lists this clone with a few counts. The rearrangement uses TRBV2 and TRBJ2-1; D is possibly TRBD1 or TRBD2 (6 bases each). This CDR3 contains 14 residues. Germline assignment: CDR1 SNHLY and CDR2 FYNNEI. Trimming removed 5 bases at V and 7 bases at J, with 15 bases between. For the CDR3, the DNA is TGTGCCAGCAGTTTACTAGGGGGGAGTAATGAGCAGTTCTTC. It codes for CASSLLGGSNEQFF.

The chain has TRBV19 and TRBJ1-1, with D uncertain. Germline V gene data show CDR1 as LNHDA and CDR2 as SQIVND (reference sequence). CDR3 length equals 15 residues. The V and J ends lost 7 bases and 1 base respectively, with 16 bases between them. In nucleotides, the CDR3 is TGTGCCAGTACGCCAGGTTTGGGTGCGAACACTGAAGCTTTCTTT. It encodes CASTPGLGANTEAFF.

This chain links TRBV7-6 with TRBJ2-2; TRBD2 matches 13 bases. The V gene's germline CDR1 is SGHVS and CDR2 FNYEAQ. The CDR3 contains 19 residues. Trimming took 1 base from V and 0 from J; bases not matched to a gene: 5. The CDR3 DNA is TGTGCCAGCAGCTTAGTTAGGACTAGCGGGAGAGCGAACACCGGGGAGCTGTTTTTT. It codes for CASSLVRTSGRANTGELFF.

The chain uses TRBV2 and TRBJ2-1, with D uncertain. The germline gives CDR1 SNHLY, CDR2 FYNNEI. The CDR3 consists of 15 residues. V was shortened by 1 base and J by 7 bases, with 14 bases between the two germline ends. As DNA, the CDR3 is TGTGCCAGCAGTGAAGAAGGCTTCCCGCAGAATGAGCAGTTCTTC. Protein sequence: CASSEEGFPQNEQFF.

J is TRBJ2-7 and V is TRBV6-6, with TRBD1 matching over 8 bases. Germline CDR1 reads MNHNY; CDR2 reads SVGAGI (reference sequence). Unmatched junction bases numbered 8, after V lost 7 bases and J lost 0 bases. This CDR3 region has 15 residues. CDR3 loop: CASKGAGGLSYEQYF. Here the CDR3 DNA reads TGTGCCAGCAAAGGGGCAGGGGGCCTCTCCTACGAGCAGTACTTC.

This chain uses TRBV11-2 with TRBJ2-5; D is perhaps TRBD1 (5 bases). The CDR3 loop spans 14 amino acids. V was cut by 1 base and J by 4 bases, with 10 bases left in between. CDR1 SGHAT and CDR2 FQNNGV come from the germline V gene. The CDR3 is CASSLAAGLETQYF. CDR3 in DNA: TGTGCCAGCAGCTTAGCCGCAGGGCTAGAGACCCAGTACTTC.